The text below deals with one T cell receptor (beta chain). Its antigen is currently not known. No clone much larger than this one lies a single base away; base qualities are absent. From a lookup of the germline V gene, CDR1 and CDR2 are SGDLS and YYNGEE. The CDR3 spans 15 residues, from the cysteine through the phenylalanine. Only the CDR3 part of the read is kept: 45 bases, read in frame from the first base. The germline ends are 12 bases apart after V is trimmed by 0 bases and J by 5 bases. This sample stems from a study of blood T cell repertoires in COVID-19 (TCRdb year 2020). Context from the whole study: Samples from collaborators originated in the United States, Italy and Spain and spanned both the acute and convalescent phases of COVID-19. The material from the prospective study consisted of cDNA or gDNA derived from T cells, B-cell-depleted T cells, or PBMCs. The dataset comprised deeply sampled blood TCRbeta repertoires from subjects exposed to, actively infected with, or recovered from COVID-19. A freely available public database, intended as a resource for researchers studying the immune response to SARS-CoV-2, is where the repertoires were released. The samples were drawn from two sources: the first 160 participants of the ongoing ImmuneRACE study, and fewer than 1,500 subjects contributed by 6 global collaborators. A de-identified subject ID, COVID-19 status, age in years and sex were almost always included in the sample metadata. HLA class I and class II types, where available, came from metadata supplied by the sample provider rather than from assay-based typing.

Each collaborating institution followed its own protocols to collect whole blood in K2EDTA tubes. For TCRbeta analysis, collaborators shipped samples in one of three forms: frozen whole blood, isolated PBMCs, or DNA extracted from either of those sample types. The investigation overall reported the following: How much clinical and demographic metadata was included differed by source and by participant, and the metadata was provided uncurated.

The immunoSEQ Assay, a bias-controlled multiplex PCR, was used to amplify TCRbeta CDR3 regions from genomic DNA. The published analysis was carried out like this. The number of nucleated cells in each sample was estimated from the amplification of reference gene primers within the assay. Sequence reads were collapsed and filtered to measure the absolute abundance of every unique TCRbeta CDR3 rearrangement. Productive Simpson clonality was computed per sample as the square root of Simpson's diversity index over productive rearrangements. The table comes from immuneACCESS by way of TCRdb, which keeps in-frame sequences with V and J called. Part of the clones is missing from these tables; in studies checked, under half for an unresolved V gene and the rest for unknown reasons. The V and J calls and clone size were taken over from that table, and D and trimming were inferred from the DNA. The sample data list 150,000 to 200,000 clones, and more than 70% of these were observed just once. The top ten hold about 4.2% of the sample.

Sequencing was performed on peripheral blood. The TCR sequence derives from a human donor in a cohort sampled during active COVID-19. This chain joins TRBV9 to TRBJ1-3; TRBD1 is a weak D gene call, 5 bases matching. The CDR3 in this case is CASSVGQGMRNTIYF. The DNA reads TGTGCCAGCAGCGTAGGCCAGGGTATGAGAAACACCATATATTTT.